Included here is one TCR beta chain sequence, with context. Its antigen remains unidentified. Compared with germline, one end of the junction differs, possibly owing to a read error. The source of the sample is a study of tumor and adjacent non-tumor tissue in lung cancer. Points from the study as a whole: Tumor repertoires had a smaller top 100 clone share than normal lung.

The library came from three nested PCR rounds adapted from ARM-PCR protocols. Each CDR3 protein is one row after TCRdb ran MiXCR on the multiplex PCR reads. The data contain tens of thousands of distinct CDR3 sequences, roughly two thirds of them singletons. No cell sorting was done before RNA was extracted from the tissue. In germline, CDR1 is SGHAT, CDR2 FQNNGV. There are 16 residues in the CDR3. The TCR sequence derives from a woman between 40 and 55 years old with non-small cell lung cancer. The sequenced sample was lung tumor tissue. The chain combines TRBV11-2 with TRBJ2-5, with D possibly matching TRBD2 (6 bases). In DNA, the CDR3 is TGTACCAGCAGCTTATCTGGGAGGAGGGCCCAAGAGACCCAGTACTTC. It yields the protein CTSSLSGRRAQETQYF.